This TCR beta chain was sequenced in a study of radiation and T cells in renal cell carcinoma. This table comes from immunoSEQ multiplex PCR, and its TCRdb copy is limited to in-frame clones, with some not included. This table holds 90,000 to 95,000 clones, about 79% found once. Time point in this sample: baseline pretreatment blood. Sample treatment: 15 Gy SBRT to primary tumor, nephrectomy 4 weeks later. The V end lost 4 bases, the J end lost 6 bases, and 10 bases lay between the germline ends. The germline V gene has CDR1 SGHAT and CDR2 FQNNGV. CDR3 size: 12 residues. The sample in question was blood, obtained from a patient whose treatment included radiotherapy and nephrectomy. The rearrangement links TRBV11-2 to TRBJ2-7; D perhaps matches TRBD1 (6 bases). This clonotype was obtained from a man aged 55-75 years with renal cell carcinoma. The CDR3 is CASSSTGSEQYF. CDR3 sequence (DNA): TGTGCCAGCAGCTCTACAGGGTCCGAGCAGTACTTC.